This TCR beta chain appears in the sequencing data of a study of cytomegalovirus exposure and HLA in healthy donors. Study conclusions and caveats: In a later analysis, CMV-associated beta chains were mostly HLA-associated, it appeared. Researchers catalogued roughly 170 TCR beta chains as cytomegalovirus-associated. A later analysis showed TCR association rates differing by HLA locus, peaking at DRB1 and lowest at HLA-C.

13 Jbeta primers and 60 Vbeta primers were used for the PCR. Here immunoSEQ multiplex PCR was the method, and the copy in TCRdb shows in-frame clones only, minus some. Of about 120,000 clones in the sample, 60% to 85% were seen once. Note on this clone: What it recognizes is unknown.

Sequencing was performed on PBMCs. The sequence derives from a woman in her 40s in good health and CMV-seropositive.

CDR3 protein: CASRIMDRTYEQYF. In DNA form, the CDR3 reads TGTGCCAGCAGGATAATGGACAGAACCTACGAGCAGTACTTC. This sequence joins TRBV2 and TRBJ2-7; tentative D call: TRBD1 (6 bases). There are 14 residues in the CDR3. CDR1 is SNHLY, CDR2 FYNNEI, per germline. Deletions cut 6 bases from V and 2 bases from J, with 14 bases between.